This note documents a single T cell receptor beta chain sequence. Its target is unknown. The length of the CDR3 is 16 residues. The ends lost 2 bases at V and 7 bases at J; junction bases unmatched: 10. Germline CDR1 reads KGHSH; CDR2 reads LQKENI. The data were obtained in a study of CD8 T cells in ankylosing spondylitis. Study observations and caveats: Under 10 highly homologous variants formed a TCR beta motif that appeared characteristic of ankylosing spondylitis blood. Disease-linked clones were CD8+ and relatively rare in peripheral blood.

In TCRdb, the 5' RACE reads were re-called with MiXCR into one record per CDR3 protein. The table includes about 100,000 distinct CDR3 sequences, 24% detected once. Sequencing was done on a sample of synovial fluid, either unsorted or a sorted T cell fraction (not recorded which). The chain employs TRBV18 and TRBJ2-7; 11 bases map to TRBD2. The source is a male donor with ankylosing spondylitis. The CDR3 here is CASSPFPTSGMGEQYV. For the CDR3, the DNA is TGTGCCAGCTCACCATTTCCGACTAGCGGGATGGGTGAGCAGTACGTC.